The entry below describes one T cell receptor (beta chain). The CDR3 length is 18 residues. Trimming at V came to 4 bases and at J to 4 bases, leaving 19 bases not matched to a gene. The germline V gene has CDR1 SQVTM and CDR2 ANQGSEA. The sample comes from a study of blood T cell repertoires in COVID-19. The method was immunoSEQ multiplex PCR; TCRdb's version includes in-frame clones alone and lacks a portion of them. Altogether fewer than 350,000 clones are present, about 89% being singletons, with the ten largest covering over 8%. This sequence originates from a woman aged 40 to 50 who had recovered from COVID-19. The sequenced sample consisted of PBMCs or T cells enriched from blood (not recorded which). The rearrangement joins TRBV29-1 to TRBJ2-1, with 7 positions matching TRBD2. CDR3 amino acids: CSVGGGGRDLQGYNEQFF. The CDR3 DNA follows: TGCAGCGTTGGGGGCGGGGGAAGAGACCTACAAGGATACAATGAGCAGTTCTTC.